These 7 T cell receptor beta chains were all obtained from the same sample, sequenced in a study of immune cell composition in non-small cell lung cancer. Normal lung was taken at the farthest possible site, at least 3 cm from tumour. TCRdb's copy holds only in-frame clones and misses some; the assay was immunoSEQ multiplex PCR. The data show 15,000 to 20,000 clones, about three quarters seen once. The sample was also reused in another study, on CD4 T cells in lung cancer.

Sequencing was performed on non-adjacent lung tissue. These receptors were obtained from a human donor with non-small cell lung cancer.

The chain links TRBV5-1 to TRBJ2-3; a possible D gene is TRBD2 (6 bases). The CDR3 spans 15 residues. The V gene lost 2 bases and the J gene lost 4 bases, with 14 bases spanning the gap. Germline-derived CDR1 and CDR2 are SGHRS and YFSETQ. In DNA form, the CDR3 reads TGCGCCAGCAGCTTAATCGGGACTCCCCCAGATACGCAGTATTTT. It translates to CASSLIGTPPDTQYF.

The chain is built from TRBV4-3 and TRBJ1-5, with 9 bases identical to TRBD1. This CDR3 contains 15 residues. Germline V gives CDR1 LGHNA, CDR2 YSLEER. The V gene end was trimmed by 3 bases and the J gene end by 7 bases; junction bases not matched to a gene: 7. DNA for the CDR3: TGCGCCAGCAGCCAGGGGACAGGGTTAAGACAGCCCCAGCATTTT. Its translation: CASSQGTGLRQPQHF.

This chain joins TRBV7-3 and TRBJ1-5, with a tentative D call TRBD1 (5 bases). Trimming shortened V by 3 bases and J by 3 bases, and 24 bases separated the two germline ends. Germline V gene data show CDR1 as SGHTA and CDR2 as FQGTGA. The length of the CDR3 is 19 residues. The CDR3 nucleotides are TGTGCCAGCAGCTTCGGTAAGGGTTTTGGGGCAGGAAACAATCAGCCCCAGCATTTT. This sequence encodes CASSFGKGFGAGNNQPQHF.

V is TRBV5-4 and J is TRBJ1-5; D possibly corresponds to TRBD1 (6 bases). The CDR3 sequence is 15 residues long. V was cut by 4 bases and J by 5 bases, with 16 bases left in between. Germline-derived CDR1 and CDR2 are SGHNT and YYREEE (reference sequence). This CDR3 is CASSRDIGFDQPQHF. DNA for the CDR3: TGTGCCAGCAGCAGGGACATTGGGTTCGATCAGCCCCAGCATTTT.

The V call is TRBV4-3, the J call TRBJ2-5; 7 bases fit TRBD2. The CDR3 is 15 residues long. V shed 4 bases, J shed 2 bases, and the junction held 7 bases outside the gene matches. Germline CDR1 is LGHNA and CDR2 is YSLEER. DNA for the CDR3: TGCGCCAGCAGCCCTTGGCGGGGGTTACAAGAGACCCAGTACTTC. It codes for CASSPWRGLQETQYF.

The chain combines TRBV7-9 with TRBJ1-2; maybe TRBD1 (6 bases). The germline V gene has CDR1 SEHNR and CDR2 FQNEAQ (reference sequence). V lost 5 bases to trimming and J lost 8 bases, with 18 bases between them. The CDR3 sequence is 14 residues long. CDR3 in amino acids: CASSPSGGAGGYTF. CDR3 DNA sequence: TGTGCCAGCAGCCCATCCGGGGGGGCAGGGGGCTACACCTTC.

The gene calls are TRBV4-1 and TRBJ2-7; D unresolved. V lost 1 base to trimming and J lost 0 bases, with 13 bases between them. CDR3 length: 16 residues. The germline V gene encodes CDR1 MGHRA and CDR2 YSYEKL. The CDR3 protein is CASSQVELTNSYEQYF. The CDR3 DNA reads as TGCGCCAGCAGCCAAGTAGAACTAACCAACTCCTACGAGCAGTACTTC.